Sequencing of this T cell receptor beta chain was carried out in a study of T cell responses to AZD1222 COVID-19 vaccine (dated by TCRdb to the early 2020s). Broadly, across the study: A total of roughly 240 trial participants underwent TCR sequencing, of whom 207 received two doses of AZD1222 and 26 received two doses of the MenACWY control vaccine. Trial participants were enrolled by age into 18-55, 56-69 and 70-plus year subgroups, with roughly 160, 29 and 62 TCR-sequenced participants respectively. The research as a whole found: Because no day 14 peak-response samples were available, the repertoires could be characterized only after the peak T cell response. Spike-specific TCR breadth and depth rose significantly after two AZD1222 doses compared with day 0 and with MenACWY recipients. Participants were mostly white British and included more females than males, and it was suggested by the authors that clonal diversity may have been underestimated. CD4 TCRs associated with the vaccine covered the entire spike protein, and the dominant responses were in regions 160-218 and 743-854. In the small 56-69-year group, the increase in depth fell short of significance, most likely because of low power. Conclusions about previously exposed vaccinees are limited, since just 5 to 7 AZD1222 recipients were seropositive for SARS-CoV-2 at baseline. Epitopes outside the regions mutated in the B.1.351 and B.1.1.7 variants were reportedly recognized by nearly half of the unique spike-specific TCRs.

As for this clone: Its antigen is currently not known. Per-nucleotide qualities are absent, and no much larger clonotype sits a single base away.

Sample time point, as interpreted from the label and publication: about 28 days (+/-7) after the second vaccine dose. What the treatment or condition label conveys for this sample: meningococcal conjugate vaccine given as trial control. Vaccinee samples were obtained from the UK trials COV001 and COV002, which included a single-blind randomized controlled phase 2/3 trial of AZD1222 (ChAdOx1 nCoV-19) in healthy adults. For TCRbeta chain sequencing, PBMC samples from trial participants were taken at day 0 and at day 28 after the second dose. The CDR3 has 14 amino acids, counting the end cysteine and phenylalanine. Left in the record is the CDR3 DNA by itself, 42 bases read in frame from the first base. Per the germline V gene, MDHEN is the CDR1 and SYDVKM is the CDR2. V lost 6 bases and J lost 6 bases, and the count of bases not matched to a germline gene is 8. The CDR3 regions of human TCRbeta chains were subjected to immunosequencing. The authors processed their data as follows. TCRs in the repertoires were compared against a reference library of SARS-CoV-2-specific TCRs that had been generated with the MIRA antigen-specificity platform. Breadth was defined as the fraction of unique TCRs that were SARS-CoV-2-associated, and depth was defined as the fraction of total T cells that were SARS-CoV-2-associated. Each spike-specific TCR was assigned to its reactive spike region and to a CD4 or CD8 class using the MIRA data. Log10-transformed breadth and depth values were compared by one-way ANOVA with Sidak's multiple comparisons tests. TCRdb mirrors the immuneACCESS table, restricted to in-frame sequences. Some clones are absent from its copies; in checked studies, under half trace to an unresolved V gene, and the reason for the others is unknown. V, J and clone size were drawn from that table, and D and trimming were deduced from the DNA. This sample has 140,000 to 150,000 clones in its table, and less than 95% of those were observed once. The ten largest clonotypes hold 7.5% to 9.5% of the sample.

Source: peripheral blood, taken 28 days after the second dose of the MenACWY control vaccine. The sequence is built from TRBV28 and TRBJ1-5, with TRBD1 identical over 7 junction bases. The sequence came from an adult who received the MenACWY meningococcal vaccine as a control. The CDR3 in this case is CASSPTGYGQPQHF. The sequenced DNA: TGTGCCAGCAGCCCGACAGGGTACGGTCAGCCCCAGCATTTT.